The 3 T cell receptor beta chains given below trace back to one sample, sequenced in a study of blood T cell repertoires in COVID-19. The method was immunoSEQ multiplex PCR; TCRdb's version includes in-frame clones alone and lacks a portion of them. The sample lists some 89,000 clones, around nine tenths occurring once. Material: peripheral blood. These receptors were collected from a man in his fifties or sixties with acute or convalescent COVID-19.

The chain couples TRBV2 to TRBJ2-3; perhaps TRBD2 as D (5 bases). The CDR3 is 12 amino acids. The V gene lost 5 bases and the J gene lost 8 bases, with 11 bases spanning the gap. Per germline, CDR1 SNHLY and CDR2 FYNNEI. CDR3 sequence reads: CASSRRLRTQYF. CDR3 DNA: TGTGCCAGCAGTAGGAGGCTCCGTACGCAGTATTTT.

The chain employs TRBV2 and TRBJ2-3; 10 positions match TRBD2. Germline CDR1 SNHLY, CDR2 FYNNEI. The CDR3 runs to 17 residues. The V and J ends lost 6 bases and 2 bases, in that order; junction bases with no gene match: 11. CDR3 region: CASSQPLAGEDTDTQYF. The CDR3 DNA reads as TGTGCCAGCAGCCAACCCCTAGCGGGGGAAGACACAGATACGCAGTATTTT.

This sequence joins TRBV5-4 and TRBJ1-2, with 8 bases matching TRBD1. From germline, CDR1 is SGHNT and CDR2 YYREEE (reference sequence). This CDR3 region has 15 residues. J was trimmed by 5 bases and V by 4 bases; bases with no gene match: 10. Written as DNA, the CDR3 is TGTGCCAGCAGCCCGGGACAGGAGTTAGGGTATGGCTACACCTTC. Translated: CASSPGQELGYGYTF.